This TCR delta chain was sequenced in a study of gammadelta T cells in human blood (dated by TCRdb to the early 2020s). What the study reported, not specific to this receptor: According to the study, polyclonal expansion of innate gamma-delta T cells right after birth appeared to be driven by microbial exposure.

By how much of the sample it makes up, this clone is large (0.1 to 1%). Its antigen has not been determined. The record has no base qualities; no much larger clone is one base away. Additional DNA sequences in this sample encode the identical CDR3. Libraries were built with RT-PCR. The reads were generated on an Illumina MiSeq. Identical DNA sequences were merged into single rows after TCRdb reprocessed the public reads with CATT. The sample table contains around 950 delta-chain clones; only one count was recorded for 34% of them. The ten largest clonotypes hold 20% to 25% of the sample. From the cysteine up to the phenylalanine, the CDR3 has a length of 17 residues. CDR3 DNA is the only sequence kept; it has 51 bases, read in frame from the first base. CDR1 GEAIGNYY and CDR2 EKD were looked up in the germline V gene. The V end gives up 1 base and the J end 0 bases, leaving 3 bases in the junction not matched to a gene.

The sequence was obtained from a human donor. The chain is assembled from TRDV2 and TRDJ2, with TRDD3 identical over 11 junction bases. The sequencing input was Vgamma9Vdelta2 gamma-delta T cells from infant blood. The encoded CDR3 is CACDTLLGDTLTAQLFF. The nucleotide sequence reads TGTGCCTGTGACACATTACTGGGGGATACTTTGACAGCACAACTCTTCTTT.